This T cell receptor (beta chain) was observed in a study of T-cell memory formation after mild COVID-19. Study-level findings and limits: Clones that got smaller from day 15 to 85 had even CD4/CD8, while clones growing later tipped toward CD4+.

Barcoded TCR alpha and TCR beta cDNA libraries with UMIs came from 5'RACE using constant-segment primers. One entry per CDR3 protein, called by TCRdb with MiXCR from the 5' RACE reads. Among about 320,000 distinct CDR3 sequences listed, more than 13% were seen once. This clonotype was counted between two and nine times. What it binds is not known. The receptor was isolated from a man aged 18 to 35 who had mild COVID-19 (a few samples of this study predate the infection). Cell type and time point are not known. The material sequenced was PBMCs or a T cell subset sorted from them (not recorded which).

Here the CDR3 DNA reads TGCGCCAGCAGCGGTACTAGTGCCGAGACCCAGTACTTC. Encoded protein: CASSGTSAETQYF. The chain recombines TRBV5-1 with TRBJ2-5, with D possibly matching TRBD2 (5 bases). Germline V gene sequence: CDR1 SGHRS, CDR2 YFSETQ. The ends were cut back, 4 bases at V and 5 bases at J, with 12 bases in the middle. CDR3 length: 13 amino acids.